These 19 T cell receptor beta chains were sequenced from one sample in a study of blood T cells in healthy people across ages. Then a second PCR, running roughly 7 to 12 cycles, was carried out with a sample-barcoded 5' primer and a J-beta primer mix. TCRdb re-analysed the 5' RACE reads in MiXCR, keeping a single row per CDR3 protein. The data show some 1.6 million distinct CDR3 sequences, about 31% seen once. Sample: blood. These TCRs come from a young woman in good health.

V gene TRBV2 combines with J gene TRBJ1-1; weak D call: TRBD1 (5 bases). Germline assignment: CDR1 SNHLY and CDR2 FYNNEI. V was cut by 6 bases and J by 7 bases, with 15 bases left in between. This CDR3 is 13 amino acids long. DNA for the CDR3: TGTGCCAGCAGAGGGCCGAGGGGAAGTGAAGCTTTCTTT. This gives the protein CASRGPRGSEAFF.

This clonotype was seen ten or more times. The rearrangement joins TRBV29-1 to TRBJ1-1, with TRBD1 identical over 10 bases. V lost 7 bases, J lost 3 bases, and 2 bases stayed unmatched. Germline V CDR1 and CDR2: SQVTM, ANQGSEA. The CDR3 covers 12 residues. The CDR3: CSAGTGDTEAFF. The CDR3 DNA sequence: TGCAGCGCAGGGACAGGGGACACTGAAGCTTTCTTT. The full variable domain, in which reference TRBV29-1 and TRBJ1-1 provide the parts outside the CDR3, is SAVISQKPSRDICQRGTSLTIQCQVDSQVTMMFWYRQQPGQSLTLIATANQGSEATYESGFVIDKFPISRPNLTFSTLTVSNMSPEDSSIYLCSAGTGDTEAFFGQGTRLTVV.

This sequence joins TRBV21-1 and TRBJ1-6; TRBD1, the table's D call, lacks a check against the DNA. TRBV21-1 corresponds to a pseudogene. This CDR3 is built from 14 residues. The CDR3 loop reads CASSKWQGDSPLHF. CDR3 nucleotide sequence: TGTGCCAGCAGCAAATGGCAGGGTGATTCACCCCTCCACTTT.

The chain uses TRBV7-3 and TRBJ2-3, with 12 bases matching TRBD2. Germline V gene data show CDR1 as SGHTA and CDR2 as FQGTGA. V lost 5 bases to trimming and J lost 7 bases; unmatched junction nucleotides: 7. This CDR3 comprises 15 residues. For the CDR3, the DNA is TGTGCCAGCAGCCCGGGACTAGCGGGCGCCAATACGCAGTATTTT. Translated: CASSPGLAGANTQYF.

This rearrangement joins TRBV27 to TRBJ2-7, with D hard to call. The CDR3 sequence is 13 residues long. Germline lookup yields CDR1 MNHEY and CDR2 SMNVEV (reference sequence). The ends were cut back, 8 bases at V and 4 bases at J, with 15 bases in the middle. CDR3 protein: CASGLISGYEQYF. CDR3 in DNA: TGTGCCAGCGGCCTTATAAGTGGGTACGAGCAGTACTTC.

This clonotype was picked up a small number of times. The CDR3 sequence: CASSDNRETQYF. The CDR3 nucleotides are TGCGCCAGCAGTGACAACAGGGAGACCCAGTACTTC. V is TRBV10-1 and J is TRBJ2-5, with a possible D match to TRBD1 (5 bases). Per the germline V gene, CDR1 is WNHNN and CDR2 is SYGVQD (reference sequence). The CDR3 runs to 12 residues. Trimming took off 3 bases at V and 5 bases at J, with 7 bases between the two ends.

The CDR3 sequence: CASSWAERFYGYTF. The CDR3, as DNA: TGTGCCAGCAGTTGGGCGGAAAGGTTCTATGGCTACACCTTC. The chain couples TRBV12-3 or TRBV12-4 to TRBJ1-2; D is undetermined. V shed 4 bases and J shed 4 bases, with 13 bases lying between them. CDR3 length: 14 residues.

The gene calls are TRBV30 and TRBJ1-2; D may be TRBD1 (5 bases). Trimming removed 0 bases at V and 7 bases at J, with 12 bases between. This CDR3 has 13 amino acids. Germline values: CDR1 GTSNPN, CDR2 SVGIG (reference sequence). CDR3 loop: CAWSVMGDSGYTF. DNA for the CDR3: TGTGCCTGGAGTGTAATGGGGGACTCTGGCTACACCTTC.

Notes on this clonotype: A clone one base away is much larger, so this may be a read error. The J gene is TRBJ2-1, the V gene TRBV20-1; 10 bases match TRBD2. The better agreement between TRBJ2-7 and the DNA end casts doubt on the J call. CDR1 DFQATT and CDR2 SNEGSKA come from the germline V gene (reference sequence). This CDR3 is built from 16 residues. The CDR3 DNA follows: TGCAGTGCTAGAGATCCTAGCGGGAGTAACTACAATGAGCAGTACTTC. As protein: CSARDPSGSNYNEQYF.

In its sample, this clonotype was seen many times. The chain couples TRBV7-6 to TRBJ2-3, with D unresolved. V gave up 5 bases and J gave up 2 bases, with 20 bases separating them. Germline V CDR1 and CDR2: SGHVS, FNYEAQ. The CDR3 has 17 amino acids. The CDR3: CASSRYKATTNTDTQYF. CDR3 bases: TGTGCCAGCAGCCGCTACAAGGCCACTACTAACACAGATACGCAGTATTTT.

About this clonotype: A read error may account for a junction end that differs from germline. In nucleotides, the CDR3 is TGTACCAGCTTGGGACTAGCGGGAGTCGGGGAGCTGTTTTTT. Its protein is CTSLGLAGVGELFF. V is TRBV6-1 and J is TRBJ2-2; 14 nucleotides match TRBD2. Germline V lookup: CDR1 MNHNS, CDR2 SASEGT. This CDR3 has 14 residues.

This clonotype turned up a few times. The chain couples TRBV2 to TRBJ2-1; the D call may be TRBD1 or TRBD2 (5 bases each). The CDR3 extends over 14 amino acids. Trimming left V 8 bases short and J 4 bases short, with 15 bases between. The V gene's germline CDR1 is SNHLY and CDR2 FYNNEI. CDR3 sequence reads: CASRPGAVYNEQFF. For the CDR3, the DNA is TGTGCCAGCCGGCCCGGGGCAGTGTACAATGAGCAGTTCTTC.

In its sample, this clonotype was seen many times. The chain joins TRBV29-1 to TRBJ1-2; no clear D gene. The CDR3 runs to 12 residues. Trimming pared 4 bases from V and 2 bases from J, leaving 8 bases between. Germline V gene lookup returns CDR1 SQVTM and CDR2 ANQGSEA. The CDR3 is CSVGGKNYGYTF. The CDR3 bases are TGCAGCGTTGGGGGAAAGAACTATGGCTACACCTTC.

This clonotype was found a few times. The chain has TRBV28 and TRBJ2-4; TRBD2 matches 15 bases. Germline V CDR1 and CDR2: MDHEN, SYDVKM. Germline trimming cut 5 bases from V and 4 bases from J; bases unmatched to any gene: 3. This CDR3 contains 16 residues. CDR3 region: CASSPGLAGGKNIQYF. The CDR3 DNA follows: TGTGCCAGCAGTCCGGGACTAGCGGGAGGTAAAAACATTCAGTACTTC.

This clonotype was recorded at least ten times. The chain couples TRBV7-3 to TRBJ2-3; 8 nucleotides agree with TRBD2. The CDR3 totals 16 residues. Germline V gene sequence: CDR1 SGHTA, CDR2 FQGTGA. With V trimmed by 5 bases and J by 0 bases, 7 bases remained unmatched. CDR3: CASSRLAGTSTDTQYF. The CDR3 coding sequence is TGTGCCAGCAGCAGATTAGCGGGGACTAGCACAGATACGCAGTATTTT. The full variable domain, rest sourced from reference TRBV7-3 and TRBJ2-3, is GAGVSQTPSNKVTEKGKYVELRCDPISGHTALYWYRQSLGQGPEFLIYFQGTGAADDSGLPNDRFFAVRPEGSVSTLKIQRTERGDSAVYLCASSRLAGTSTDTQYFGPGTRLTVL.

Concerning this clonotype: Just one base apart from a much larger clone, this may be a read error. The CDR3 coding sequence is TGTACCAGCAGCTTAATCGCTTCGAGGGGGACCTACGAGCAGTACTTC. Amino acids: CTSSLIASRGTYEQYF. The V call is TRBV7-2, the J call TRBJ2-7; perhaps TRBD1 as D (6 bases). This CDR3 contains 16 residues. V was trimmed by 2 bases and J by 2 bases, leaving 16 bases between them. CDR1 and CDR2 (germline): SGHTA, FQGNSA.

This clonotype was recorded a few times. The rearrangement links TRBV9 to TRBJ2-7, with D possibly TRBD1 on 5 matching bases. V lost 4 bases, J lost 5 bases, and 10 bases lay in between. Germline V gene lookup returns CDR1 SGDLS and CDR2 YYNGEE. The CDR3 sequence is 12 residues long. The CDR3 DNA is TGTGCCAGCAGCCCCCTGGACAACGAGCAGTACTTC. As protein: CASSPLDNEQYF.

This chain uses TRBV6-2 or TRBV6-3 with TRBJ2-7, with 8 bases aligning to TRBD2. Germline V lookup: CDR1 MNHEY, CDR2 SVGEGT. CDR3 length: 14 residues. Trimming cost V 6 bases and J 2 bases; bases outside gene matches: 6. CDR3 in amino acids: CASSDSGVPYEQYF. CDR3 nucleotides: TGTGCCAGCAGCGATAGCGGGGTCCCCTACGAGCAGTACTTC.

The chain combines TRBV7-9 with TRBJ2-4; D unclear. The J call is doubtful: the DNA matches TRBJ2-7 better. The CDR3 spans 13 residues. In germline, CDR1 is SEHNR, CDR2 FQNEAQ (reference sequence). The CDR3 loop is CASSLVGKDEQYF. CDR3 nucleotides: TGTGCCAGCAGCTTAGTAGGAAAAGACGAGCAGTACTTC.